This is a list of T cell receptor beta chains from one sample in a study of cytomegalovirus exposure and HLA in healthy donors. The repertoire was sequenced with immunoSEQ multiplex PCR; TCRdb's copy has only in-frame clones and lacks some. There are around 240,000 clones in the sample; 82% occur only once, and roughly 5% lies in the top ten. Material: PBMCs. These receptors came from a woman in her thirties or forties in good health and CMV-seropositive. Both conserved end residues are trimmed from each CDR3. Fields, in order: J gene, V gene, CDR3 protein.

TRBJ2-5,TRBV14,ASSQDGGRAIETQY
TRBJ2-7,TRBV30,AWGIGQGYEQY
TRBJ1-4,TRBV28,ASSPLGAGDEKLF
TRBJ1-2,TRBV6-5,ASSPTGYGYT
TRBJ1-3,TRBV19,ASSSGVAGNTIY
TRBJ1-2,TRBV19,ASSMRGRGAHGYT
TRBJ1-2,TRBV4-2,ASSQVPGSSNYGYT
TRBJ2-2,TRBV23-1,ASSHPPPRVANTGELF
TRBJ2-5,TRBV10-3,AISENRQQETQY
TRBJ1-2,TRBV6-1,ASSDLRGGNYGYT
TRBJ2-1,TRBV9,ASSVTTSGREQF
TRBJ2-1,TRBV18,ASSPPGRGAYNEQF
TRBJ2-5,TRBV5-1,ASSLAGTGEETQY
TRBJ1-1,TRBV19,ASSTLREDTEAF
TRBJ2-5,TRBV7-2,ASSLVRGRGETQY